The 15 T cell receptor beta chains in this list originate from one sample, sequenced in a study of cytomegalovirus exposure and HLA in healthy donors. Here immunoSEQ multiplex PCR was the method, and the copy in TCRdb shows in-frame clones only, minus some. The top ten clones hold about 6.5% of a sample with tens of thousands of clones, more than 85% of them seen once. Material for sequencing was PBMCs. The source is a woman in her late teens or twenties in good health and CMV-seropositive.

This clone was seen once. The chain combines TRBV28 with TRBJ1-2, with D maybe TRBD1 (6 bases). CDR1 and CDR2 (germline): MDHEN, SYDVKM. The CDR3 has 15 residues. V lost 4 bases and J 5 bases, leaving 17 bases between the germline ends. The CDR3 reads CASSSTSGTPYGYTF. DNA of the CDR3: TGTGCCAGCAGTTCGACCTCCGGGACACCTTATGGCTACACCTTC.

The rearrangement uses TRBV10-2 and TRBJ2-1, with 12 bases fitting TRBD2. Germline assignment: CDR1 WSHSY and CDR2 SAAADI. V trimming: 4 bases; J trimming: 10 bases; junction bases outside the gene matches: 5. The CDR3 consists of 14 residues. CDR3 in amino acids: CASSGTSGRREQFF. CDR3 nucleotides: TGCGCCAGCAGTGGTACTAGCGGGAGGAGGGAGCAGTTCTTC.

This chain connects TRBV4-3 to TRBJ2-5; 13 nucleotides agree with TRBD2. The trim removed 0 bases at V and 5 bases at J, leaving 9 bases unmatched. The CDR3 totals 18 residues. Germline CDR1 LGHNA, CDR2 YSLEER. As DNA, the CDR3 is TGCGCCAGCAGCCAAGAGGGTACTAGCGGGGGGGCCGGCGAGACCCAGTACTTC. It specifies CASSQEGTSGGAGETQYF.

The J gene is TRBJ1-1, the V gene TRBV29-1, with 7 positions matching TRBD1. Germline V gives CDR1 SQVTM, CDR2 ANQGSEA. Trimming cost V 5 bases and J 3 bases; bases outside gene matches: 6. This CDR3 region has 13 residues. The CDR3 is CSVQGQGDTEAFF. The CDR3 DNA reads TGCAGCGTTCAGGGGCAGGGGGACACTGAAGCTTTCTTT.

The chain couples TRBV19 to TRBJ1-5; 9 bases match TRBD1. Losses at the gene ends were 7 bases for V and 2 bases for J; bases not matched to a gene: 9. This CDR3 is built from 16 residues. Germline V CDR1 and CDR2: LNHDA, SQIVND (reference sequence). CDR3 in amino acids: CASKSGTGKGNQPQHF. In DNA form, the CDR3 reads TGTGCCAGTAAAAGCGGGACAGGGAAGGGCAATCAGCCCCAGCATTTT.

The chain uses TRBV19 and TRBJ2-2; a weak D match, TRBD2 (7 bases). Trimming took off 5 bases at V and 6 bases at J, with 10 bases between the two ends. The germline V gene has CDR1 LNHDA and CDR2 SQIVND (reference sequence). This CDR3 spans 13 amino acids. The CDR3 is CASSRGASGELFF. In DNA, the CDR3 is TGTGCCAGTAGTCGGGGGGCCTCCGGGGAGCTGTTTTTT.

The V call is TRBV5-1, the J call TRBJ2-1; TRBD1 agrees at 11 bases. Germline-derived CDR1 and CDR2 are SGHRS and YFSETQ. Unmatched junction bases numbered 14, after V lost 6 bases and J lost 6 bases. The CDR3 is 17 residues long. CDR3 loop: CASNKMPGQGAVNEQFF. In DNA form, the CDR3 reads TGCGCCAGCAACAAGATGCCCGGACAGGGGGCGGTCAATGAGCAGTTCTTC.

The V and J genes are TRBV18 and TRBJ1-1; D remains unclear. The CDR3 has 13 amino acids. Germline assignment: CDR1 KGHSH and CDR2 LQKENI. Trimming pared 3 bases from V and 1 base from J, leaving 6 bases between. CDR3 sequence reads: CASSPGSNTEAFF. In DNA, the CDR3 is TGTGCCAGCTCACCCGGGTCGAACACTGAAGCTTTCTTT.

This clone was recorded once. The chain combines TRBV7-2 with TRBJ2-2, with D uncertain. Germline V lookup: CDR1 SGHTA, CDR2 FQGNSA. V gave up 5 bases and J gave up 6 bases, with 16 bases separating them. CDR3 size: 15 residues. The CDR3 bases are TGTGCCAGCAGCCTCAGAGTACGGAGTCCCGGGGAGCTGTTTTTT. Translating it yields CASSLRVRSPGELFF.

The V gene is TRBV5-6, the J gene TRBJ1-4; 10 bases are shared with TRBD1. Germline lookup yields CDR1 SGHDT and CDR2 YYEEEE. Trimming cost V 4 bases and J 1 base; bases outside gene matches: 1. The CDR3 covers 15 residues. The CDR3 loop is CASSRDRGTNEKLFF. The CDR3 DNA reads TGTGCCAGCAGCCGGGACAGGGGAACTAATGAAAAACTGTTTTTT.

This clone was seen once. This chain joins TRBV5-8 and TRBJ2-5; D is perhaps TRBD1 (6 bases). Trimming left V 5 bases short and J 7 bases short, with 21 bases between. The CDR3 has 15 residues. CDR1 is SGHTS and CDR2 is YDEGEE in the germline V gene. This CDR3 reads CASRPRGFNGGTQYF. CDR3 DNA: TGTGCCAGCAGACCCAGGGGCTTTAATGGCGGGACCCAGTACTTC. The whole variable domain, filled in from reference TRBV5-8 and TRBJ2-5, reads EAGVTQSPTHLIKTRGQQATLRCSPISGHTSVYWYQQALGLGLQFLLWYDEGEERNRGNFPPRFSGRQFPNYSSELNVNALELEDSALYLCASRPRGFNGGTQYFGPGTRLLVL.

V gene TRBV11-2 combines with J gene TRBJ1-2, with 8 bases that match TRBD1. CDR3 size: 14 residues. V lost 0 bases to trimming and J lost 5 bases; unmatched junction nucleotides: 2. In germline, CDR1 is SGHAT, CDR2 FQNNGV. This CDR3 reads CASSLDQGAYGYTF. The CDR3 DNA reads TGTGCCAGCAGCTTAGACCAGGGGGCGTATGGCTACACCTTC.

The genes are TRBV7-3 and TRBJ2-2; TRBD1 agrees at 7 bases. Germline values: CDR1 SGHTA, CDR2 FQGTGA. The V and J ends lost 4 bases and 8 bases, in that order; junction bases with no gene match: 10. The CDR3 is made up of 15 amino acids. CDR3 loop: CASSSITRTGGELFF. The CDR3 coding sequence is TGTGCCAGCAGCTCAATTACGAGGACAGGAGGGGAGCTGTTTTTT.

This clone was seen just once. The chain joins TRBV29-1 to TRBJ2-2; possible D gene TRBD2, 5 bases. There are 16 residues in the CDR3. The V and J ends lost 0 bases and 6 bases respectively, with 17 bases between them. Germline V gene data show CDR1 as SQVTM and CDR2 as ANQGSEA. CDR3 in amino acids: CSVEEGLPSGAGELFF. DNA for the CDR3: TGCAGCGTTGAAGAAGGTCTCCCCTCCGGGGCCGGGGAGCTGTTTTTT.

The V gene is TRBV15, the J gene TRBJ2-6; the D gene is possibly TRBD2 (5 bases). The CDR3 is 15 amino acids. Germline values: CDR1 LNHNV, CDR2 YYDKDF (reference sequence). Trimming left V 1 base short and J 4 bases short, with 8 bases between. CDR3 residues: CATSRGESGANVLTF. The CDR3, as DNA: TGTGCCACCAGCAGAGGGGAGTCGGGGGCCAACGTCCTGACTTTC.